This T cell receptor beta chain is from a study of T cell clonotyping in hematopoietic cell transplantation. Comment on this clone: Its target is not known.

Sequencing was performed with immunoSEQ multiplex PCR; in TCRdb, only in-frame clones are kept and a portion is missing. The top ten hold about 5.4% of the sample, which has 17,000 or so clones, 92% seen once. Study outcomes and limitations: Recipient TCR diversity dropped after transplant; expanded clonotypes rose from day 30 to 180. Without cell sorting, CD4 versus CD8 contributions remain unresolved.

Trimming took off 1 base at V and 11 bases at J, with 18 bases between the two ends. CDR1 and CDR2 from the germline V gene are SGHRS and YFSETQ. CDR3 size: 14 residues. The chain carries TRBV5-1 and TRBJ1-2; D gene unclear. The material sequenced was peripheral blood mononuclear cells. This TCR was recovered from a man aged 40-49 years in good health. Some clones in this sample may be carry-over from other donors' samples. For the CDR3, the DNA is TGCGCCAGCAGCTTGAGTCCAGGTCGGCTGGAGTACACCTTC. Its translation: CASSLSPGRLEYTF.